This TCR beta chain was sequenced for a study of T cells after yellow fever vaccination. Whole-study findings and limits: Subsequent booster samples again held most clones from primary vaccination (just under 98% CD4, roughly 88% CD8).

The germline CDR1 and CDR2 sequences are DFQATT and SNEGSKA (reference sequence). This CDR3 region has 11 residues. Between the trimmed V and J ends, which lost 6 bases and 4 bases, there was a span of 9 bases. The table lists this clonotype with many counts. Its specificity is not known. Universal primer sites and UMIs were introduced during 5'RACE template-switching synthesis of TCR cDNA. TCRdb used MiXCR to reprocess the 5' RACE reads, holding one entry per CDR3 protein. In the table there are about 130,000 distinct CDR3 sequences, around 7.7% of which are singletons. The origin of this receptor is a young man who received the YFV17D yellow fever vaccine. The chain uses TRBV20-1 and TRBJ1-1; no clear D. The input for sequencing was CD4+ T cells sorted from PBMCs, taken 10 days after the first yellow fever vaccination. CDR3 nucleotide sequence: TGCAGTGCGGGGAGGTCCACTGAAGCTTTCTTT. Encoded protein: CSAGRSTEAFF.